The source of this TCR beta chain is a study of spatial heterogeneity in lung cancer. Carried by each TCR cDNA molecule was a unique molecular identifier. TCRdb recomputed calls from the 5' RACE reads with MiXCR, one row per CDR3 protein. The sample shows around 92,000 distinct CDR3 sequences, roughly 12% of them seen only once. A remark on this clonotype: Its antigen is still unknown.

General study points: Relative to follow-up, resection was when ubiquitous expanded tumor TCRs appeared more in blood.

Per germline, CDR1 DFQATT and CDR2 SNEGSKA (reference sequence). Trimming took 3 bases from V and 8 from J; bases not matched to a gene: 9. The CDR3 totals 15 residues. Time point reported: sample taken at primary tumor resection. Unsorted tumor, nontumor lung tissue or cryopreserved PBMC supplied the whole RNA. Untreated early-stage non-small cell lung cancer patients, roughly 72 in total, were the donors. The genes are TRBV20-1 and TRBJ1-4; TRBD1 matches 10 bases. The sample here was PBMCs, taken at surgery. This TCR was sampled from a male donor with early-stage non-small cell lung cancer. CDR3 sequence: CSASPPGQGNEKLFF. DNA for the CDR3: TGCAGTGCTAGTCCCCCGGGACAGGGGAACGAAAAACTGTTTTTT.